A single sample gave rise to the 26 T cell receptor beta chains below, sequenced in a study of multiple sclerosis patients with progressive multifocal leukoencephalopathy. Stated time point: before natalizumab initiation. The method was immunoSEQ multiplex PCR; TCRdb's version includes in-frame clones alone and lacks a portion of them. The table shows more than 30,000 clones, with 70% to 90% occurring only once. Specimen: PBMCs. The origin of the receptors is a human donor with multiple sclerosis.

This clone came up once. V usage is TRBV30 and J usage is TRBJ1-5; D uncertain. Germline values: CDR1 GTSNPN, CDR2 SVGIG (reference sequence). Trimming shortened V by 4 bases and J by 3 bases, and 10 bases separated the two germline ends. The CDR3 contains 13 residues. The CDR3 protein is CAWNAGTNQPQHF. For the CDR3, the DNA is TGTGCCTGGAACGCCGGAACCAATCAGCCCCAGCATTTT.

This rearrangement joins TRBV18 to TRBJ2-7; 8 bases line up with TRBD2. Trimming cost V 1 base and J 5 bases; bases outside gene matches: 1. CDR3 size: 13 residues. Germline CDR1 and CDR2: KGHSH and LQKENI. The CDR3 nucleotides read TGTGCCAGCTCACCACTCGGGGGGGACGAGCAGTACTTC. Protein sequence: CASSPLGGDEQYF.

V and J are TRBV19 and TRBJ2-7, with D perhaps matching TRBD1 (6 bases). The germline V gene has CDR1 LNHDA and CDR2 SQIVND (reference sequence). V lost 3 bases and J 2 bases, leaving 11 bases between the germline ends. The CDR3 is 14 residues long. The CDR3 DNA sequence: TGTGCCAGTAGTATGCCAGGGGTCACCTACGAGCAGTACTTC. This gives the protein CASSMPGVTYEQYF.

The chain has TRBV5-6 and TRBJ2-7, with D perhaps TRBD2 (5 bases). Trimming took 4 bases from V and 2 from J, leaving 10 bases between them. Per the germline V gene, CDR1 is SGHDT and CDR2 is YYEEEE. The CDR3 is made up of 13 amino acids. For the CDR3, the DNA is TGTGCCAGCAGCCCAGACGGGGCCTACGAGCAGTACTTC. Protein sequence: CASSPDGAYEQYF.

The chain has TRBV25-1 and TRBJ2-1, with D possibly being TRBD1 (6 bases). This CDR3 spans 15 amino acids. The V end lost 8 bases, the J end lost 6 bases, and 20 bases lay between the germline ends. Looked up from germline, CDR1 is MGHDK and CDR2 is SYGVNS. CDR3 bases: TGTGCCAGCGTCTCTCGGCAGGGGATCCGCAATGAGCAGTTCTTC. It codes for CASVSRQGIRNEQFF.

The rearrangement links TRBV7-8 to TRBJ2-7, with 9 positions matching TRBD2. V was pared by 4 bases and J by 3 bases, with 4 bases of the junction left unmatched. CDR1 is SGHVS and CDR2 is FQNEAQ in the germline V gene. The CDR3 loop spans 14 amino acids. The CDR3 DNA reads TGTGCCAGCAGCTCAGGGACTAGCAGCTACGAGCAGTACTTC. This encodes CASSSGTSSYEQYF.

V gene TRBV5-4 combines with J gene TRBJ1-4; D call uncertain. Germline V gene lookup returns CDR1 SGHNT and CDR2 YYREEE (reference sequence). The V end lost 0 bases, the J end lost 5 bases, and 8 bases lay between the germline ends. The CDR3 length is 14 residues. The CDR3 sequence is CASSLEGPNEKLFF. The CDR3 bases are TGTGCCAGCAGCTTGGAAGGGCCGAATGAAAAACTGTTTTTT.

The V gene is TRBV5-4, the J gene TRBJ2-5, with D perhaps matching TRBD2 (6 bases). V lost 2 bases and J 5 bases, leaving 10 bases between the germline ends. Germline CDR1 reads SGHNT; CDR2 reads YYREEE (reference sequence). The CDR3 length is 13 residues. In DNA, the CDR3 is TGTGCCAGCAGCTTTCCGGGAGCGGAGACCCAGTACTTC. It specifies CASSFPGAETQYF.

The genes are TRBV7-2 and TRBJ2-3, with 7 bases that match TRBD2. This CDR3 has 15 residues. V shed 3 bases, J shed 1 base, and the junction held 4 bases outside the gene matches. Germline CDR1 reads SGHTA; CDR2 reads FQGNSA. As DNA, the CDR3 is TGTGCCAGCAGCTTCCGAGCGGGACGCACAGATACGCAGTATTTT. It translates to CASSFRAGRTDTQYF.

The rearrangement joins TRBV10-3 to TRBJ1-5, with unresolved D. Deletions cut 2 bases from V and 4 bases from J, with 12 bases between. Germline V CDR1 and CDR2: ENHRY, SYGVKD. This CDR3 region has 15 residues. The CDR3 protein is CAISEPTFPNQPQHF. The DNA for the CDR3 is TGTGCCATCAGTGAGCCGACGTTTCCGAATCAGCCCCAGCATTTT.

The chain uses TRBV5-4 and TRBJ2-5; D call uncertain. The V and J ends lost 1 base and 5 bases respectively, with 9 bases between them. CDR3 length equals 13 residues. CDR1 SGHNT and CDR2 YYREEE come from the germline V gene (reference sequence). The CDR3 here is CASSLNFIETQYF. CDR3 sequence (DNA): TGTGCCAGCAGCTTGAATTTCATTGAGACCCAGTACTTC.

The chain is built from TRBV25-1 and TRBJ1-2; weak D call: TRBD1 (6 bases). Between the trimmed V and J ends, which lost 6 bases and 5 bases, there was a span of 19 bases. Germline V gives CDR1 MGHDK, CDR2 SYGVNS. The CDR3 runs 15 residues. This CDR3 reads CASSPTGQKGYGYTF. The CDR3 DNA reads TGTGCCAGCAGCCCGACAGGCCAAAAAGGATATGGCTACACCTTC.

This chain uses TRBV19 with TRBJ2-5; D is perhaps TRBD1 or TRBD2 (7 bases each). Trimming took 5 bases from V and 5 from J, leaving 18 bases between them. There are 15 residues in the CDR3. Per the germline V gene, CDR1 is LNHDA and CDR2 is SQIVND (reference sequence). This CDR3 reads CASSVQGGSVETQYF. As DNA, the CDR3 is TGTGCCAGTAGTGTCCAGGGGGGGAGCGTCGAGACCCAGTACTTC.

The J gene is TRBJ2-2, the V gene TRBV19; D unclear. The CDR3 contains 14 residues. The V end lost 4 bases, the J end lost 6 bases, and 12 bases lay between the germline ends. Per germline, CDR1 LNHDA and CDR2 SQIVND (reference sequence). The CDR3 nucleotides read TGTGCCAGTAGTACCTTGCCCCGGGCCGGGGAGCTGTTTTTT. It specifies CASSTLPRAGELFF.

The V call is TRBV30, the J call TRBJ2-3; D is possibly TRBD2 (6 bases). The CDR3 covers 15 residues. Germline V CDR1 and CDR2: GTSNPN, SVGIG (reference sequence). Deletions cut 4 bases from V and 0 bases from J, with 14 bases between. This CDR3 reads CAWKRTGASTDTQYF. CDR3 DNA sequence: TGTGCCTGGAAGCGGACGGGAGCTAGCACAGATACGCAGTATTTT.

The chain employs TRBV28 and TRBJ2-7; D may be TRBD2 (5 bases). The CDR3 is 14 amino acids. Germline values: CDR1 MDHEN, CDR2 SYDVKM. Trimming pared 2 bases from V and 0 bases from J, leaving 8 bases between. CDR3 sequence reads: CASSLGERSYEQYF. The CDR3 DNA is TGTGCCAGCAGTTTAGGGGAGCGCTCCTACGAGCAGTACTTC.

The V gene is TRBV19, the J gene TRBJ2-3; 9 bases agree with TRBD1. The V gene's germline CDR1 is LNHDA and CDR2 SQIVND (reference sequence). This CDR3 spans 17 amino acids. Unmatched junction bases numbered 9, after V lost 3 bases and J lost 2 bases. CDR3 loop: CASSISGTGMFTDTQYF. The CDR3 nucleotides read TGTGCCAGTAGTATTTCCGGGACAGGGATGTTCACAGATACGCAGTATTTT.

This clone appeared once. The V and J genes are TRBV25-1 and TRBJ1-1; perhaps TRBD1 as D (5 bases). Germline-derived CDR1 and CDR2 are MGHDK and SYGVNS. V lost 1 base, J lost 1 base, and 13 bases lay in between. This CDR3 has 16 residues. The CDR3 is CASSEWGGSGNTEAFF. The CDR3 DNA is TGTGCCAGCAGTGAATGGGGGGGGTCGGGGAACACTGAAGCTTTCTTT.

The CDR3 spells CASSVGRVSYEQYF. The CDR3 DNA reads TGTGCCAGCAGCGTAGGACGGGTCTCCTACGAGCAGTACTTC. The chain has TRBV9 and TRBJ2-7; D not resolved. Trimming removed 0 bases at V and 0 bases at J, with 7 bases between. CDR1 and CDR2 (germline): SGDLS, YYNGEE. The CDR3 runs 14 residues.

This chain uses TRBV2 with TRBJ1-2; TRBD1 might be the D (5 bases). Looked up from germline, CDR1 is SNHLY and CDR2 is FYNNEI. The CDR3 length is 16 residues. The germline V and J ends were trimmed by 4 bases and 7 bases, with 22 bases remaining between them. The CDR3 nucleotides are TGTGCCAGCAGTGGGTTTGGGATGGGGCTACAGAGTGGCTACACCTTC. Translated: CASSGFGMGLQSGYTF.

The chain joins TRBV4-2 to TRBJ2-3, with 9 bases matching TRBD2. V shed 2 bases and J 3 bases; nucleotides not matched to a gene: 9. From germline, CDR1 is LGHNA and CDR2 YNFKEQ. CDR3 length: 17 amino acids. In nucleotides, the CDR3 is TGTGCCAGCAGCCAATTGGCTAGCGGGAATCGAACAGATACGCAGTATTTT. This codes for CASSQLASGNRTDTQYF.

CDR3 sequence: CASSQRDRGLNTEAFF. CDR3 nucleotide sequence: TGTGCCAGCTCCCAAAGGGACAGGGGGCTTAACACTGAAGCTTTCTTT. The J gene is TRBJ1-1, the V gene TRBV18; 12 nucleotides line up with TRBD1. CDR1 is KGHSH and CDR2 is LQKENI in the germline V gene. CDR3 size: 16 residues. Losses at the gene ends were 6 bases for V and 2 bases for J; bases not matched to a gene: 7.

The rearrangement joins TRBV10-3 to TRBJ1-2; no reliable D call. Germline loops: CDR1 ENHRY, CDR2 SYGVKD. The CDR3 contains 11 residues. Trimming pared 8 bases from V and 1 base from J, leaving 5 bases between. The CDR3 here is CAIGDNYGYTF. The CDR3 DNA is TGTGCCATCGGGGATAACTATGGCTACACCTTC.

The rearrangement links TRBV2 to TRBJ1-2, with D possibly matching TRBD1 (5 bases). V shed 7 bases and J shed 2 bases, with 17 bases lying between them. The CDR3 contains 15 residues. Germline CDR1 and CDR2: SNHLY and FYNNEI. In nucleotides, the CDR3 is TGTGCCAGCACCTTAGACGGGGGGGTGAACTATGGCTACACCTTC. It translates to CASTLDGGVNYGYTF.

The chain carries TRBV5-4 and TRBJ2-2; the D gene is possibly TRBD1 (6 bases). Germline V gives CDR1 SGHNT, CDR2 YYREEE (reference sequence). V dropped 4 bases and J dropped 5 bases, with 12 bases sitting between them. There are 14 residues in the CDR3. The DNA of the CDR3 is TGTGCCAGCAGCAACAGGGACCCTACCGGGGAGCTGTTTTTT. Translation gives CASSNRDPTGELFF. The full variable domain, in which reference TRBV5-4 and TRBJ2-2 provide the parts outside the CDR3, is ETGVTQSPTHLIKTRGQQVTLRCSSQSGHNTVSWYQQALGQGPQFIFQYYREEENGRGNFPPRFSGLQFPNYSSELNVNALELDDSALYLCASSNRDPTGELFFGEGSRLTVL.

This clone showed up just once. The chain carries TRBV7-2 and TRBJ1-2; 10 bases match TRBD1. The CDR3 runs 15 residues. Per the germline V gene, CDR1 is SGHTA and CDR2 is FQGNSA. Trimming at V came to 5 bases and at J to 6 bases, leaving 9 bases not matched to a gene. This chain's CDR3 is CASSVQTGGWDGYTF. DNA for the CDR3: TGTGCCAGCAGCGTCCAGACAGGGGGCTGGGATGGCTACACCTTC.